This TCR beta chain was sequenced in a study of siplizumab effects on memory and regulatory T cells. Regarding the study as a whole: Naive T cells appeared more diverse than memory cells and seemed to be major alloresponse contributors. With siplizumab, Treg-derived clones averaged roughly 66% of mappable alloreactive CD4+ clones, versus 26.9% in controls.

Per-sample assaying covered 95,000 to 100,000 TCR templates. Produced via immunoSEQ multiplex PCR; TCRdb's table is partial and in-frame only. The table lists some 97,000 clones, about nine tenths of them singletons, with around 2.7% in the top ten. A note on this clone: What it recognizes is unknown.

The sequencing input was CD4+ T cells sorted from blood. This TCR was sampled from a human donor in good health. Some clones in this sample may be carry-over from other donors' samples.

The CDR3 spells CASSDLRLAGVGQETQYF. The CDR3 DNA follows: TGTGCCAGCAGCGACCTTAGACTAGCGGGAGTCGGGCAAGAGACCCAGTACTTC. The chain carries TRBV5-6 and TRBJ2-5; TRBD2 matches 12 bases. Germline V gene sequence: CDR1 SGHDT, CDR2 YYEEEE. CDR3 length equals 18 residues. J lost 2 bases, V lost 4 bases, and 12 bases had no gene match.